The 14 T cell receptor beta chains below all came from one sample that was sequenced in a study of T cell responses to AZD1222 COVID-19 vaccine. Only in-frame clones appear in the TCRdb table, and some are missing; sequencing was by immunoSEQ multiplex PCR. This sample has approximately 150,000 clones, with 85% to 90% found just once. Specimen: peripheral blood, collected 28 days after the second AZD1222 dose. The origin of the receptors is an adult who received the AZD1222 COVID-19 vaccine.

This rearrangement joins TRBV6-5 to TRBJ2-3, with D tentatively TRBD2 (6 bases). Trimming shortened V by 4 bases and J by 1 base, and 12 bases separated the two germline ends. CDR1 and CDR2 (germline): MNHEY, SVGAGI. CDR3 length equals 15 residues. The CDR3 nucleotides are TGTGCCAGCAGTTTCCAGACGGGGGGCACAGATACGCAGTATTTT. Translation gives CASSFQTGGTDTQYF.

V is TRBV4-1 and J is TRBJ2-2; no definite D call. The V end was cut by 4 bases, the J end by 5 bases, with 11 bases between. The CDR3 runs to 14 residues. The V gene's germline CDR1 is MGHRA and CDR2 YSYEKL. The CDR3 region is CASSPMDRTGELFF. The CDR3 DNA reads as TGCGCCAGCAGCCCGATGGACCGGACCGGGGAGCTGTTTTTT.

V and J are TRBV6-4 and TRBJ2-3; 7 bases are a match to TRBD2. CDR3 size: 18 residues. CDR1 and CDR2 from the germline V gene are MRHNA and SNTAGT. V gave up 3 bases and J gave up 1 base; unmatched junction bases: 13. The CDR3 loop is CASSEYAPGGSGTDTQYF. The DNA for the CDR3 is TGTGCCAGCAGTGAATATGCCCCCGGCGGGAGTGGCACAGATACGCAGTATTTT.

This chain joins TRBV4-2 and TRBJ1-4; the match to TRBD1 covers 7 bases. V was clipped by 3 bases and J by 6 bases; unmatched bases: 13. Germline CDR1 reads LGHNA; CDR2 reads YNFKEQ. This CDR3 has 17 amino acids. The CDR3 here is CASSQAPYRGRDEKLFF. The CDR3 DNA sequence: TGTGCCAGCAGCCAGGCACCTTACAGGGGTAGGGATGAAAAACTGTTTTTT.

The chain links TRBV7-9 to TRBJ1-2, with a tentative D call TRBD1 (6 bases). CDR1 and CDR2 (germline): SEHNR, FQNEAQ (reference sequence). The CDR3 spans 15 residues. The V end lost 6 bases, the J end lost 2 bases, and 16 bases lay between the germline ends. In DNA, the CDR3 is TGTGCCAGCAGTTCAAGGGGGGGATTCAACTATGGCTACACCTTC. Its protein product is CASSSRGGFNYGYTF.

CDR3 sequence reads: CATRQAGETQYF. The CDR3 nucleotides read TGTGCCACGAGACAGGCAGGCGAGACCCAGTACTTC. The V gene is TRBV6-5, the J gene TRBJ2-5; TRBD1 might be the D (6 bases). Germline CDR1 is MNHEY and CDR2 is SVGAGI. Between the trimmed V and J ends, which lost 10 bases and 5 bases, there was a span of 14 bases. The CDR3 has 12 amino acids.

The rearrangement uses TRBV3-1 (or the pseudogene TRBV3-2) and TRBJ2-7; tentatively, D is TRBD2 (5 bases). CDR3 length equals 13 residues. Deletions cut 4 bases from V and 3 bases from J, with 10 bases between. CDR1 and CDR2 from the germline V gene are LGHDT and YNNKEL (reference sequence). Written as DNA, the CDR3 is TGTGCCAGCAGCCGAAGGGAGTTCTACGAGCAGTACTTC. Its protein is CASSRREFYEQYF.

CDR3 DNA sequence: TGTGCCAGCAGCCAAGACCTACGGGGCCTTCACTCTGGAAACACCATATATTTT. This sequence encodes CASSQDLRGLHSGNTIYF. The chain joins TRBV3-1 (or the pseudogene TRBV3-2) to TRBJ1-3; D is perhaps TRBD1 (5 bases). This CDR3 is 18 amino acids long. Germline V lookup: CDR1 LGHDT, CDR2 YNNKEL (reference sequence). Deletions cut 0 bases from V and 0 bases from J, with 15 bases between.

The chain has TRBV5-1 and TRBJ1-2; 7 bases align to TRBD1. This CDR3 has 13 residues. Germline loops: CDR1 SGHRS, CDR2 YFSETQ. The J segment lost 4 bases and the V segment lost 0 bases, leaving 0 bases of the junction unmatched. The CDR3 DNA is TGCGCCAGCAGCTTGGAGGGGGCCTATGGCTACACCTTC. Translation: CASSLEGAYGYTF.

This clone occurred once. The CDR3 spells CSGRANYGYTF. In DNA form, the CDR3 reads TGCAGCGGAAGGGCTAACTATGGCTACACCTTC. The chain combines TRBV29-1 with TRBJ1-2; unclear D gene. V was pared by 7 bases and J by 0 bases, with 6 bases between. CDR3 length equals 11 residues. Germline values: CDR1 SQVTM, CDR2 ANQGSEA. Complete variable domain (other parts from reference TRBV29-1 and TRBJ1-2): SAVISQKPSRDICQRGTSLTIQCQVDSQVTMMFWYRQQPGQSLTLIATANQGSEATYESGFVIDKFPISRPNLTFSTLTVSNMSPEDSSIYLCSGRANYGYTFGSGTRLTVV.

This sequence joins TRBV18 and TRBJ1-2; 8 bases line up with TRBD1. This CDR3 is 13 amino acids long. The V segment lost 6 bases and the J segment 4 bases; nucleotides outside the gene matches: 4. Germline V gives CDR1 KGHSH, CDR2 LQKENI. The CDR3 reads CASSQGQVYGYTF. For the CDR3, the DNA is TGTGCCAGCTCGCAGGGACAGGTCTATGGCTACACCTTC.

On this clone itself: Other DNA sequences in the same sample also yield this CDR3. The CDR3 spells CASSIGRGPYEQYF. The CDR3 DNA sequence: TGTGCCAGTAGTATTGGCAGGGGACCCTACGAGCAGTACTTC. The chain employs TRBV19 and TRBJ2-7; a possible D gene is TRBD1 (6 bases). In germline, CDR1 is LNHDA, CDR2 SQIVND (reference sequence). Trimming left V 3 bases short and J 2 bases short, with 11 bases between. This CDR3 comprises 14 residues. Combining the CDR3 with reference TRBV19 and TRBJ2-7 gives the whole variable domain DGGITQSPKYLFRKEGQNVTLSCEQNLNHDAMYWYRQDPGQGLRLIYYSQIVNDFQKGDIAEGYSVSREKKESFPLTVTSAQKNPTAFYLCASSIGRGPYEQYFGPGTRLTVT.

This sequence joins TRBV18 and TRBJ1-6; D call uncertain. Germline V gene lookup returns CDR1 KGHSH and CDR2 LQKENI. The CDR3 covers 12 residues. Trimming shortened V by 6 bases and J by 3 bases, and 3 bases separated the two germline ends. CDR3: CASSDYNSPLHF. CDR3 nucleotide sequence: TGTGCCAGCTCCGACTATAATTCACCCCTCCACTTT.

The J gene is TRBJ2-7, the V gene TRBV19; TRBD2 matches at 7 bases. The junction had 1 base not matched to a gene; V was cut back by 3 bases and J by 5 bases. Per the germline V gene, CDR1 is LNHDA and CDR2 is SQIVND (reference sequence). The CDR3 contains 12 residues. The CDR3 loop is CASSMGGNEQYF. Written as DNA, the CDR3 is TGTGCCAGTAGTATGGGGGGGAACGAGCAGTACTTC.